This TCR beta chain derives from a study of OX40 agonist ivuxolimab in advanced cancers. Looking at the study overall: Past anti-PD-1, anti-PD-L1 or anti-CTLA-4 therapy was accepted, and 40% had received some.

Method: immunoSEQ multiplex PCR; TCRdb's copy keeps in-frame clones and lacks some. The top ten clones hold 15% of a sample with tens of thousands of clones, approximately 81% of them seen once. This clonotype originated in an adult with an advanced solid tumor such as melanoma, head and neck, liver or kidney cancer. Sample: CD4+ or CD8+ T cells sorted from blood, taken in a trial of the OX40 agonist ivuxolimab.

CDR3 DNA sequence: TGCGCCAGCAGCCAAGATCGTCAGGGGTACGAGACCCAGTACTTC. Protein: CASSQDRQGYETQYF. The rearrangement joins TRBV4-1 to TRBJ2-5, with a weak D call TRBD1 (6 bases). This CDR3 region has 15 residues. Per germline, CDR1 MGHRA and CDR2 YSYEKL. V lost 0 bases, J lost 5 bases, and 13 bases lay in between.